These T cell receptor beta chains were read from a single sample in a study of lymphopenia after photon versus proton radiotherapy. The protocol was immunoSEQ multiplex PCR, while the TCRdb copy is restricted to in-frame clones and leaves out a portion. Among more than 50,000 clones listed, around 83% were seen once. The specimen was peripheral blood, collected from a patient treated with photon-based radiotherapy. The receptors shown here come from a man aged 45-60 years with gastric cancer. Both conserved end residues are part of each CDR3. A D gene is named only where the DNA matches it firmly. Clone size appears in some rows only: once, few, many, or a class for an expanded clone.

j_gene,v_gene,d_gene,abundance,CDR3aa,CDR3nt
TRBJ2-1,TRBV12-5,NA,NA,CASNSGNEQFF,TGTGCCAGTAATAGCGGCAATGAGCAGTTCTTC
TRBJ2-1,TRBV7-8,TRBD2,NA,CASSLTGTSQYYNEQFF,TGTGCCAGCAGCTTAACGGGGACTAGTCAATACTACAATGAGCAGTTCTTC
TRBJ2-1,TRBV18,TRBD1,NA,CASSRRTGFDEQFF,TGTGCCAGCTCACGGCGGACAGGGTTCGATGAGCAGTTCTTC
TRBJ1-2,TRBV4-1,NA,NA,CASSQGQVLGYGYTF,TGCGCCAGCAGCCAAGGACAGGTCCTCGGCTATGGCTACACCTTC
TRBJ2-3,TRBV4-1,TRBD2,NA,CASSPGLAGAADTQYF,TGCGCCAGCAGCCCAGGACTAGCGGGAGCGGCAGATACGCAGTATTTT
TRBJ1-5,TRBV27,TRBD1,NA,CASSLTGNRVGGNQPQHF,TGTGCCAGCAGTTTGACAGGGAATAGAGTGGGGGGCAATCAGCCCCAGCATTTT
TRBJ2-1,TRBV19,TRBD2,NA,CASSPRLAGGFYNEQFF,TGTGCCAGTAGTCCCAGGCTAGCGGGAGGGTTTTACAATGAGCAGTTCTTC
TRBJ1-5,TRBV4-2,TRBD1,few,CASSQEGQGYQPQHF,TGTGCCAGCAGCCAAGAGGGACAGGGATATCAGCCCCAGCATTTT
TRBJ2-3,TRBV28,NA,NA,CASSLRRSNVPADTQYF,TGTGCCAGCAGTTTAAGGAGGAGTAACGTTCCCGCAGATACGCAGTATTTT
TRBJ1-4,TRBV4-1,TRBD1,NA,CASSPAPGGATNEKLFF,TGCGCCAGCAGCCCCGCCCCAGGGGGAGCAACTAATGAAAAACTGTTTTTT
TRBJ2-2,TRBV6-5,NA,NA,CASSNGYSNTGELFF,TGTGCCAGCAGCAACGGATACTCGAACACCGGGGAGCTGTTTTTT
TRBJ2-1,TRBV4-1,NA,NA,CASSLIDPFLPNEQFF,TGCGCCAGCAGCTTAATTGACCCTTTCCTTCCAAATGAGCAGTTCTTC
TRBJ1-3,TRBV4-1,TRBD1,NA,CASSQDRVFPTSSGNTIYF,TGCGCCAGCAGCCAGGACAGGGTTTTCCCGACTAGCTCTGGAAACACCATATATTTT
TRBJ2-5,TRBV5-4,TRBD1,NA,CASSKGQVIQETQYF,TGTGCCAGCAGCAAGGGACAGGTGATACAAGAGACCCAGTACTTC
TRBJ2-1,TRBV7-9,NA,NA,CASSLTLSSYNEQFF,TGTGCCAGCAGCTTAACCCTGAGCTCCTACAATGAGCAGTTCTTC
TRBJ2-7,TRBV27,TRBD2,NA,CASSLREFYEQYF,TGTGCCAGCAGTTTGCGGGAGTTCTACGAGCAGTACTTC
TRBJ2-7,TRBV29-1,TRBD2,NA,CSVEGAGGVEQYF,TGCAGCGTTGAAGGAGCGGGAGGAGTCGAGCAGTACTTC
TRBJ2-2,TRBV4-1,NA,many,CASSTPGVTGELFF,TGCGCCAGCAGTACACCAGGGGTCACCGGGGAGCTGTTTTTT
TRBJ2-2,TRBV19,TRBD2,NA,CASSKGLAGGTGELFF,TGTGCCAGTAGTAAAGGACTAGCGGGAGGGACCGGGGAGCTGTTTTTT
TRBJ2-5,TRBV5-1,NA,NA,CASRVEQTQETQYF,TGCGCCAGCAGAGTAGAACAGACCCAAGAGACCCAGTACTTC
TRBJ2-5,TRBV7-8,NA,NA,CASSLVPGVVTQYF,TGTGCCAGCAGCTTAGTGCCGGGAGTGGTGACCCAGTACTTC
TRBJ2-5,TRBV5-1,TRBD2,NA,CASSWIIKRGETQYF,TGCGCCAGCAGCTGGATCATAAAGCGGGGTGAGACCCAGTACTTC
TRBJ1-1,TRBV20-1,NA,NA,CSARGDLDAFF,TGCAGTGCTAGAGGGGATTTAGACGCTTTCTTT
TRBJ2-1,TRBV18,TRBD2,NA,CASSPGLAGGNEQFF,TGTGCCAGCTCACCCGGACTAGCGGGGGGGAATGAGCAGTTCTTC
TRBJ2-3,TRBV7-2,TRBD2,NA,CASSHFAGGSTDTQYF,TGTGCCAGCAGCCACTTCGCCGGGGGGAGCACAGATACGCAGTATTTT
TRBJ1-1,TRBV4-2,TRBD1,NA,CASSQGRDRGDSEAFF,TGTGCCAGCAGCCAAGGGAGGGACAGGGGGGACTCTGAAGCTTTCTTT
TRBJ2-2,TRBV30,TRBD1,NA,CAWGRDRGRIGELFF,TGTGCCTGGGGCCGGGACAGGGGGCGCATCGGGGAGCTGTTTTTT
TRBJ2-1,TRBV28,TRBD1,NA,CASRGTGESAEQFF,TGTGCCAGCAGAGGGACAGGGGAATCTGCTGAGCAGTTCTTC
TRBJ1-1,TRBV15,TRBD1,NA,CATSRPTGKHTEAFF,TGTGCCACCAGCAGACCGACAGGGAAACACACTGAAGCTTTCTTT
TRBJ1-4,TRBV21-1,NA,NA,CASSGTGGEKLFF,TGTGCCAGCAGCGGGACAGGCGGCGAAAAACTGTTTTTT
TRBJ2-2,TRBV5-1,NA,many,CASSFEGNTGELFF,TGCGCCAGCAGCTTTGAAGGGAACACCGGGGAGCTGTTTTTT
TRBJ2-5,TRBV15,NA,NA,CATSRREETQYF,TGTGCCACCAGCAGGAGAGAAGAGACCCAGTACTTC
TRBJ1-5,TRBV5-6,NA,NA,CASSLGPGGQPQHF,TGTGCCAGCAGCTTGGGGCCAGGAGGACAGCCCCAGCATTTT
TRBJ1-5,TRBV9,TRBD1,NA,CASSAGTGGSFQPQHF,TGTGCCAGCAGCGCCGGGACAGGGGGATCGTTTCAGCCCCAGCATTTT
TRBJ2-3,TRBV7-3,NA,NA,CASSPNRASPQYF,TGTGCCAGCAGTCCGAACCGGGCATCACCGCAGTATTTT
TRBJ2-1,TRBV4-1,TRBD2,NA,CASSQDWGLVLREQFF,TGCGCCAGCAGCCAAGATTGGGGACTAGTGCTGCGTGAGCAGTTCTTC
TRBJ1-2,TRBV25-1,NA,few,CASSESGAVYGGYTF,TGTGCCAGCAGTGAGTCAGGGGCTGTCTATGGAGGGTACACCTTC
TRBJ1-2,TRBV30,NA,NA,CAWSVRERRNYGYTF,TGTGCCTGGAGTGTACGGGAGCGACGCAACTATGGCTACACCTTC
TRBJ2-2,TRBV5-1,TRBD2,NA,CASSSTSGRNTGELFF,TGCGCCAGCAGCAGCACTAGCGGGAGGAACACCGGGGAGCTGTTTTTT
TRBJ1-4,TRBV28,TRBD1,few,CATSDRGNFATNEKLFF,TGTGCCACTTCGGACAGGGGCAACTTTGCAACTAATGAAAAACTGTTTTTT